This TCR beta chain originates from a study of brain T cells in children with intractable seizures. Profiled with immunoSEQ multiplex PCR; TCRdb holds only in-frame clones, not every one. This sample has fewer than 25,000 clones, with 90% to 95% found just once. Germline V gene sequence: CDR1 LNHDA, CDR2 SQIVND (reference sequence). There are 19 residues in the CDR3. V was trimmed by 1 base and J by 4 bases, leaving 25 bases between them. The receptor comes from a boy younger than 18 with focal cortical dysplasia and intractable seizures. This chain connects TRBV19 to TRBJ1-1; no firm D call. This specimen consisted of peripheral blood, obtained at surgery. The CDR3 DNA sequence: TGTGCCAGTAGTATAGTACTACTGTGGTTCGGGCGGATGAGCACTGAAGCTTTCTTT. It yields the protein CASSIVLLWFGRMSTEAFF.